This paragraph reports one TCR beta chain. The antigen remains undetermined. Treatment reported: approximately 18 received Ad26.COV2.S at low or high dose, single or two shots; several received placebo; per-sample allocation not given. Sampling was done on day 63 after the first vaccine or placebo injection. The donor's status was that of an adult aged 18-55 years in Boston. CDR1 KGHDR and CDR2 SFDVKD come from the germline V gene. There are 16 residues in the CDR3. The trim removed 4 bases at V and 7 bases at J, leaving 8 bases unmatched. This entry is derived from a study of Ad26.COV2.S vaccination and SARS-CoV-2 variants. Background on the study: Each vaccinee took Ad26.COV2.S intramuscularly, once or twice 56 days apart. Study observations and caveats: Analyses of TCR breadth and depth may have underestimated total T cell responses. Placebo recipients had lower spike-specific TCR breadth than vaccine recipients.

Generated by immunoSEQ multiplex PCR, the TCRdb table keeps only in-frame clones and is missing some. The data show some 520,000 clones, approximately 88% seen once. The J gene is TRBJ2-1, the V gene TRBV24-1; the match to TRBD2 covers 11 bases. Here the sequenced sample was peripheral blood, taken in a trial of Ad26.COV2.S vaccine versus placebo. The clonotype was recovered from a person aged 18-65 years who received the Ad26.COV2.S COVID-19 vaccine or a placebo. The CDR3 sequence is CATSEPTSGGRNEQFF. CDR3 bases: TGTGCCACCAGTGAACCAACTAGCGGGGGACGAAATGAGCAGTTCTTC.